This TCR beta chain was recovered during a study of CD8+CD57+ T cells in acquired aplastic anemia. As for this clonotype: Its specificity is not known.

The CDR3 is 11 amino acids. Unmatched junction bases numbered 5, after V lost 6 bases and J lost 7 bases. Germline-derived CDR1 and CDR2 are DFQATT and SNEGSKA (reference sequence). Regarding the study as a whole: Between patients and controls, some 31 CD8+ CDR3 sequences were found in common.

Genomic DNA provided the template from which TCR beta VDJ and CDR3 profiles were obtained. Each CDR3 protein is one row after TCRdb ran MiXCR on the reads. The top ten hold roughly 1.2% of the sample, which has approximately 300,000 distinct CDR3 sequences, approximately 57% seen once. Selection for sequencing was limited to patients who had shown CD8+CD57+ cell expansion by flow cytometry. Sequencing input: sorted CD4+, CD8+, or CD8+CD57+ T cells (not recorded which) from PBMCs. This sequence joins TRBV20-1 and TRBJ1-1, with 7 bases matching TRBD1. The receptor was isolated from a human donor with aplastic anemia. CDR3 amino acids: CSAGRDSEAFF. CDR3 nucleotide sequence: TGCAGTGCAGGGCGGGACAGTGAAGCTTTCTTT.